Shown below are 18 T cell receptor beta chains from a single sample sequenced in a study of T-cell memory formation after mild COVID-19. TCRdb used MiXCR to reprocess the 5' RACE reads, holding one entry per CDR3 protein. Of roughly 300,000 distinct CDR3 sequences listed, approximately 8.4% are singletons. The sample comprised PBMCs or a T cell subset sorted from them (not recorded which). These receptors were obtained from a man between 18 and 29 years old who had mild COVID-19 (a few samples of this study predate the infection). Cell type and time point are not known.

The genes are TRBV29-1 and TRBJ1-2; D not resolved. Trimming took off 4 bases at V and 7 bases at J, with 10 bases between the two ends. CDR1 is SQVTM, CDR2 ANQGSEA, per germline. The CDR3 loop spans 11 amino acids. The CDR3 DNA reads as TGCAGCGTTGTCCGGGAACTTGGCTACACCTTC. Residues: CSVVRELGYTF.

The rearrangement links TRBV6-5 to TRBJ2-4; D perhaps matches TRBD2 (7 bases). The CDR3 has 15 amino acids. Trimming removed 4 bases from V and 3 bases from J, with 13 bases in between. Germline CDR1 MNHEY, CDR2 SVGAGI. The CDR3 coding sequence is TGTGCCAGCAGTTCCCCCGGGGGGCGCAAAAACATTCAGTACTTC. It is translated as CASSSPGGRKNIQYF.

The chain is built from TRBV20-1 and TRBJ2-5; 7 bases align to TRBD1. This CDR3 comprises 15 residues. Germline-derived CDR1 and CDR2 are DFQATT and SNEGSKA (reference sequence). V lost 4 bases to trimming and J lost 2 bases; unmatched junction nucleotides: 10. Here the CDR3 reads CSAISGTVTQETQYF. As DNA, the CDR3 is TGCAGTGCTATCTCCGGGACAGTAACACAAGAGACCCAGTACTTC.

This clonotype was seen repeatedly, ten times or more. V and J are TRBV5-1 and TRBJ2-7, with no clear D. V was clipped by 1 base and J by 4 bases, with 0 bases between them. In germline, CDR1 is SGHRS, CDR2 YFSETQ. The CDR3 runs 10 residues. The CDR3 reads CASSLYEQYV. Here the CDR3 DNA reads TGCGCCAGCAGCTTGTACGAGCAGTACGTC.

This chain uses TRBV3-1 with TRBJ1-2, with a tentative D call TRBD1 (5 bases). CDR3 length: 14 amino acids. V was pared by 3 bases and J by 4 bases, with 12 bases between. Germline loops: CDR1 LGHDT, CDR2 YNNKEL (reference sequence). The CDR3 region has the DNA TGTGCCAGCAGCCAGTTGGGGGAGATCTATGGCTACACCTTC. It specifies CASSQLGEIYGYTF.

J is TRBJ2-3 and V is TRBV7-9; tentatively, D is TRBD2 (5 bases). V was shortened by 4 bases and J by 0 bases, with 11 bases between the two germline ends. The V gene's germline CDR1 is SEHNR and CDR2 FQNEAQ (reference sequence). The CDR3 extends over 15 amino acids. DNA for the CDR3: TGTGCCAGCAGCTCTTCAGAGCGGAGCACAGATACGCAGTATTTT. Translating gives CASSSSERSTDTQYF.

The table lists this clonotype with a few counts. The CDR3 DNA is TGTGCCAGCAGTTGGGCCGCCGGGGATTCACCCCTCCACTTT. As protein: CASSWAAGDSPLHF. J is TRBJ1-6 and V is TRBV6-5; D unresolved. The CDR3 has 14 residues. Germline V gene lookup returns CDR1 MNHEY and CDR2 SVGAGI. Trimming removed 4 bases from V and 8 bases from J, with 12 bases in between.

There are a few counts of this clonotype. V gene TRBV5-1 combines with J gene TRBJ2-2; D could derive from TRBD1 or TRBD2 (5 bases each). The V gene lost 0 bases and the J gene lost 6 bases, with 9 bases spanning the gap. The CDR3 has 14 amino acids. The V gene's germline CDR1 is SGHRS and CDR2 YFSETQ. CDR3 region: CASSLDEGSGELFF. The CDR3 DNA reads TGCGCCAGCAGCTTGGACGAGGGGTCCGGGGAGCTGTTTTTT.

At least ten counts were recorded for this clonotype. J is TRBJ1-1 and V is TRBV5-1, with a weak D call TRBD1 (6 bases). Germline V lookup: CDR1 SGHRS, CDR2 YFSETQ. The CDR3 is 14 residues long. Trimming pared 4 bases from V and 5 bases from J, leaving 15 bases between. The CDR3 bases are TGCGCCAGCAGCCTCAGGGGCTTGGGGACTGAAGCTTTCTTT. This sequence encodes CASSLRGLGTEAFF.

As DNA, the CDR3 is TGTGCCAGCAGCTTAGGGCTGCCTTATGTGGAGACCCAGTACTTC. Its translation is CASSLGLPYVETQYF. The chain has TRBV7-2 and TRBJ2-5; D is unclear. CDR3 length: 15 residues. CDR1 and CDR2 (germline): SGHTA, FQGNSA. V was cut by 1 base and J by 5 bases, with 14 bases left in between.

This clonotype was seen more than once but under ten times. The chain uses TRBV28 and TRBJ2-3; 11 bases align to TRBD1. The CDR3 contains 15 residues. Trimming removed 7 bases from V and 2 bases from J; junction bases left unmatched: 5. Germline V gene data show CDR1 as MDHEN and CDR2 as SYDVKM. CDR3 nucleotides: TGTGCCAGCAACCTGGGACAGGGGGTCACAGATACGCAGTATTTT. Translating gives CASNLGQGVTDTQYF.

This clonotype was seen more than once but under ten times. J is TRBJ1-5 and V is TRBV12-3 or TRBV12-4; D is undetermined. There are 13 residues in the CDR3. The CDR3 is CASEQNSNQPQHF. CDR3 sequence (DNA): TGTGCTAGCGAGCAGAATAGCAATCAGCCCCAGCATTTT.

The gene calls are TRBV5-6 and TRBJ2-5; 12 positions match TRBD2. The CDR3 covers 16 residues. CDR1 and CDR2 from the germline V gene are SGHDT and YYEEEE. V dropped 5 bases and J dropped 1; count of bases not matched to a gene: 6. The CDR3 nucleotides read TGTGCCAGCAGGACTAGCGGGGGTTTCTTCCAAGAGACCCAGTACTTC. Translating gives CASRTSGGFFQETQYF.

J is TRBJ2-5 and V is TRBV5-1; D gene ambiguous. The CDR3 contains 12 residues. V lost 3 bases to trimming and J lost 6 bases, with 9 bases between them. CDR1 SGHRS and CDR2 YFSETQ come from the germline V gene. In nucleotides, the CDR3 is TGCGCCAGCAGCTCAAACTTCCAGACCCAGTACTTC. Translation: CASSSNFQTQYF. The complete variable domain, with remaining parts taken from reference TRBV5-1 and TRBJ2-5, reads KAGVTQTPRYLIKTRGQQVTLSCSPISGHRSVSWYQQTPGQGLQFLFEYFSETQRNKGNFPGRFSGRQFSNSRSEMNVSTLELGDSALYLCASSSNFQTQYFGPGTRLLVL.

This clonotype was seen ten or more times. This chain connects TRBV5-1 to TRBJ1-2; 8 bases align to TRBD1. Germline CDR1 reads SGHRS; CDR2 reads YFSETQ. With V trimmed by 3 bases and J by 5 bases, 3 bases remained unmatched. The CDR3 runs to 13 residues. This CDR3 reads CASSYGQGYGYTF. The CDR3 DNA is TGCGCCAGCAGCTATGGACAGGGTTATGGCTACACCTTC.

In its sample, this clonotype was seen many times. This chain uses TRBV12-3 or TRBV12-4 with TRBJ2-7; D might be TRBD2 (6 bases). The CDR3 is 13 amino acids. Trimming removed 6 bases at V and 0 bases at J, with 9 bases between. DNA of the CDR3: TGTGCCAGCAGCCCGGGGGTCTCCTACGAGCAGTACGTC. Amino acid sequence: CASSPGVSYEQYV.

This clonotype came up a few times. DNA of the CDR3: TGTGCCAGCTCACACCCGGGGAATCAGCCCCAGCATTTT. Protein: CASSHPGNQPQHF. The chain recombines TRBV18 with TRBJ1-5; D ambiguous. This CDR3 region has 13 residues. The V end lost 4 bases, the J end lost 4 bases, and 8 bases lay between the germline ends. Germline CDR1 reads KGHSH; CDR2 reads LQKENI.

This clonotype was recorded a few times. V gene TRBV7-2 combines with J gene TRBJ2-7, with 7 bases fitting TRBD1. Trimming cost V 3 bases and J 5 bases; bases outside gene matches: 7. CDR1 is SGHTA, CDR2 FQGNSA, per germline. The CDR3 runs 14 residues. The CDR3 DNA sequence: TGTGCCAGCAGCTTCTACACCGACAGGGACGAGCAGTACTTC. Encoded protein: CASSFYTDRDEQYF.